This T cell receptor beta chain comes out of a study of cytomegalovirus exposure and HLA in healthy donors. Study findings and constraints: Previous analysis showed most TCR beta V segments were productive about 87% or about 30% of the time.

Of note for this clone: Its antigen is not identified.

PCR used 60 Vbeta primers and 13 Jbeta primers. The table came from immunoSEQ multiplex PCR; TCRdb's copy has only in-frame clones and leaves some out. The data show more than 95,000 clones, less than 80% seen once. Germline assignment: CDR1 SEHNR and CDR2 FQNEAQ (reference sequence). The CDR3 is 13 amino acids. The trim removed 0 bases at V and 13 bases at J, leaving 7 bases unmatched. This sequence originates from a man younger than 45 in good health and CMV-seronegative. The gene calls are TRBV7-9 and TRBJ1-2, with 8 bases identical to TRBD1. The sample comprised PBMCs. The CDR3 nucleotides are TGTGCCAGCAGCTTAGCCCCACAGGGGGGGGGCACCTTC. This encodes CASSLAPQGGGTF. Full variable domain (outside the CDR3, taken from reference TRBV7-9 and TRBJ1-2): DTGVSQNPRHKITKRGQNVTFRCDPISEHNRLYWYRQTLGQGPEFLTYFQNEAQLEKSRLLSDRFSAERPKGSFSTLEIQRTEQGDSAMYLCASSLAPQGGGTFGSGTRLTVV.